This entry features one T cell receptor beta chain sequence. The antigen is undetermined. These data come from a study of T cell responses to AZD1222 COVID-19 vaccine. About the study: Second-dose recipients at about 4 or about 12 weeks were treated as one pooled group. Overall study results and limits: Breadth and depth of Spike-specific TCRs rose after two AZD1222 doses. Baseline antibody screening turned up just a handful of seropositive AZD1222 recipients.

This CDR3 spans 14 amino acids. J lost 3 bases, V lost 3 bases, and 1 base had no gene match. CDR1 SGHAT and CDR2 FQNNGV come from the germline V gene. The table came from immunoSEQ multiplex PCR; TCRdb's copy has only in-frame clones and leaves some out. This sample has about 170,000 clones; approximately 92% occur once, and the top ten carry about 1.6%. Sequencing used peripheral blood, obtained on day 0 of AZD1222 vaccination. The rearrangement joins TRBV11-2 to TRBJ2-7; 11 nucleotides line up with TRBD2. This sequence was found in an adult in good health. The CDR3 DNA sequence: TGTGCCAGCAGCTTTACTAGCGGGAGCTACGAGCAGTACTTC. Translated, it gives CASSFTSGSYEQYF.